This T cell receptor (beta chain) was found in a study of response to subunit inactivated influenza vaccine. Via MiXCR, TCRdb re-called the RT-PCR reads, giving one row per CDR3 protein. The data show about 480,000 distinct CDR3 sequences, approximately 11% seen once. CDR1 and CDR2 (germline): DFQATT, SNEGSKA (reference sequence). Trimming at V came to 4 bases and at J to 1 base, leaving 5 bases not matched to a gene. The CDR3 extends over 14 amino acids. The table lists this clonotype with a few counts. What it binds is not known. Study-wide results and caveats: After each seasonal influenza vaccination, few new T cells are recruited, the authors suggested.

The sample was PBMCs from blood, taken about 40 days after vaccination. The chain joins TRBV20-1 to TRBJ2-7; 9 nucleotides line up with TRBD2. The receptor comes from a man aged 50-60 years who received an inactivated influenza vaccine. The CDR3 nucleotides read TGCAGTGCTATGGCGACTAGCGGTTCCTACGAGCAGTACTTC. Translating gives CSAMATSGSYEQYF.